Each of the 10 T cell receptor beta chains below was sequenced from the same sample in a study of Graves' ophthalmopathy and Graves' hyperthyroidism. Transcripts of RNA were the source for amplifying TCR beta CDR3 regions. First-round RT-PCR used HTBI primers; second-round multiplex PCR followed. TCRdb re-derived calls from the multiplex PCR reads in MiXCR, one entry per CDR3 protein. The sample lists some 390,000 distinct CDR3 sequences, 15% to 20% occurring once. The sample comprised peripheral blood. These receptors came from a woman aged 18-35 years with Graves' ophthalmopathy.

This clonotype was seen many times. The CDR3 loop is CSVEEVGTYGYTF. CDR3 in DNA: TGCAGCGTTGAAGAAGTGGGGACCTATGGCTACACCTTC. The V and J genes are TRBV29-1 and TRBJ1-2; D may be TRBD1 (5 bases). The germline V gene encodes CDR1 SQVTM and CDR2 ANQGSEA. V gave up 0 bases and J gave up 4 bases, with 9 bases separating them. The CDR3 is 13 residues long.

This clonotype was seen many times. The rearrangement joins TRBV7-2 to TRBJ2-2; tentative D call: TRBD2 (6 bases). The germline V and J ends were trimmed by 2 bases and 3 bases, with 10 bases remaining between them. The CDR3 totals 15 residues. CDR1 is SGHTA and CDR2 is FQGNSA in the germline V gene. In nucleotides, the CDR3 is TGTGCCAGCAGCTTACAGCGGGTCCACACCGGGGAGCTGTTTTTT. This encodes CASSLQRVHTGELFF.

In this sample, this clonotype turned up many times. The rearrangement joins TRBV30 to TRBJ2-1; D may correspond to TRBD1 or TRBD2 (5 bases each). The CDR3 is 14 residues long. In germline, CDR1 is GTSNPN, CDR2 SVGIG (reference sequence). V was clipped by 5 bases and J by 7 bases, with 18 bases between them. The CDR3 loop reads CAWLDGGGWNEQFF. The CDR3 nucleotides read TGTGCCTGGTTGGATGGGGGTGGGTGGAATGAGCAGTTCTTC.

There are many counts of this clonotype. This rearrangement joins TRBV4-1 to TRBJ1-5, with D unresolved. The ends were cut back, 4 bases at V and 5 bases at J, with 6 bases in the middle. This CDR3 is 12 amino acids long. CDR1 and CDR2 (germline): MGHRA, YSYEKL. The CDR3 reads CASSLVDQPQHF. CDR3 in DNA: TGCGCCAGCAGCCTCGTGGATCAGCCCCAGCATTTT.

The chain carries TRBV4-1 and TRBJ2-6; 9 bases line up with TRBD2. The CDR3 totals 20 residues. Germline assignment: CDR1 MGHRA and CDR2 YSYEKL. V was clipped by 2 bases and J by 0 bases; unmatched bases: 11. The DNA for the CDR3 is TGCGCCAGCAGCCAAAATCGCAGTTTAGCGGGGGACTCTGGGGCCAACGTCCTGACTTTC. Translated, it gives CASSQNRSLAGDSGANVLTF.

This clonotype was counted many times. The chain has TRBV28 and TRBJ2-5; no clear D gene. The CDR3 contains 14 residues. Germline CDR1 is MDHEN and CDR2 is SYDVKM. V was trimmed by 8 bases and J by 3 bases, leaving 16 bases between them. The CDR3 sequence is CASVGIRKKETQYF. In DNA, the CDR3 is TGTGCCAGCGTTGGGATCCGAAAAAAAGAGACCCAGTACTTC.

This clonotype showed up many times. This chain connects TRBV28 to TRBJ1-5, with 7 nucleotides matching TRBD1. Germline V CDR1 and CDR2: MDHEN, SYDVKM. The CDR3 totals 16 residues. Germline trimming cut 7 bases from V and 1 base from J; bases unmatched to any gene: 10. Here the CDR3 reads CASISTGDVSNQPQHF. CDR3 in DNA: TGTGCCAGCATCTCTACAGGGGACGTCAGCAATCAGCCCCAGCATTTT.

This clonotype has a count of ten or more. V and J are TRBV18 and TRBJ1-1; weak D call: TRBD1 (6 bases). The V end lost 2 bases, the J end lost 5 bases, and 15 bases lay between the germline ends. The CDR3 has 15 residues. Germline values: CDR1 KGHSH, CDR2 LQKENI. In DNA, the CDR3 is TGTGCCAGCTCACCAAAGGCAGGGGTAGAAACTGAAGCTTTCTTT. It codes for CASSPKAGVETEAFF.

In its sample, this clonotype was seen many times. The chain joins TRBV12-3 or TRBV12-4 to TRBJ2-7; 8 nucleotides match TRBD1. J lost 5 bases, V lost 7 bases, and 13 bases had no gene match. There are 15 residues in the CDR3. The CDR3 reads CASTPARGRPHEQYF. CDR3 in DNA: TGTGCCAGCACCCCAGCCAGGGGGCGCCCCCACGAGCAGTACTTC.

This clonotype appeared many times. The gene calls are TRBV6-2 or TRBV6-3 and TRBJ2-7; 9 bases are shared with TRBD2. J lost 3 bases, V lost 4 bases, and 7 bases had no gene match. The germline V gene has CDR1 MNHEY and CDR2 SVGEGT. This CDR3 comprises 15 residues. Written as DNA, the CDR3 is TGTGCCAGCAGTTTAGCGGGAGAGGGACACTACGAGCAGTACTTC. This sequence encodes CASSLAGEGHYEQYF.